This T cell receptor (beta chain) was sequenced in a study of T cell changes during pregnancy in multiple sclerosis. Between the trimmed V and J ends, which lost 5 bases and 8 bases, there was a span of 16 bases. Germline V gene lookup returns CDR1 SEHNR and CDR2 FQNEAQ (reference sequence). The CDR3 runs to 14 residues. Generated by immunoSEQ multiplex PCR, the TCRdb table keeps only in-frame clones and is missing some. The table includes some 20,000 clones, around 90% detected once. V gene TRBV7-9 combines with J gene TRBJ2-1; D possibly corresponds to TRBD2 (5 bases). The starting material was CD8+ T cells from peripheral blood mononuclear cells, obtained after pregnancy. This clonotype was sampled from a female donor in good health, enrolled as a control in a pregnancy study. The DNA for the CDR3 is TGTGCCAGCAGCCTCATCGGTGGGAGTGATGAGCAGTTCTTC. Translation gives CASSLIGGSDEQFF.